The clone carrying this TCR beta chain was observed once. The antigen remains undetermined. The data were taken from a study of cytomegalovirus exposure and HLA in healthy donors. Across the whole study: Among roughly 180 million T cells, an earlier analysis found roughly 120 million unique TCR beta sequences. Of about 390 genotyped donors, more than 75% grouped in the Caucasian-associated ancestry cluster. The study, taken as a whole, reports: Analyses of presence and absence presupposed an approximately uniform sequencing depth across donors. Later on, an analysis showed TCR association rates differing by HLA locus, with DRB1 the most and HLA-C the fewest.

PCR involved 60 Vbeta and 13 Jbeta primers. Clones were read by immunoSEQ multiplex PCR, and TCRdb kept only the in-frame ones, dropping some. In the table there are approximately 100,000 clones, less than 80% of which are singletons. Sequencing was carried out using PBMCs. The receptor was derived from a woman in her forties in good health and CMV-seronegative.

The CDR3 region is CASPPSGTAAEAFF. In DNA form, the CDR3 reads TGTGCCAGCCCCCCATCCGGGACAGCGGCTGAAGCTTTCTTT. This chain connects TRBV28 to TRBJ1-1; the match to TRBD1 covers 7 bases. V shed 8 bases, J shed 6 bases, and the junction held 12 bases outside the gene matches. Germline V gene lookup returns CDR1 MDHEN and CDR2 SYDVKM. The CDR3 runs to 14 residues.